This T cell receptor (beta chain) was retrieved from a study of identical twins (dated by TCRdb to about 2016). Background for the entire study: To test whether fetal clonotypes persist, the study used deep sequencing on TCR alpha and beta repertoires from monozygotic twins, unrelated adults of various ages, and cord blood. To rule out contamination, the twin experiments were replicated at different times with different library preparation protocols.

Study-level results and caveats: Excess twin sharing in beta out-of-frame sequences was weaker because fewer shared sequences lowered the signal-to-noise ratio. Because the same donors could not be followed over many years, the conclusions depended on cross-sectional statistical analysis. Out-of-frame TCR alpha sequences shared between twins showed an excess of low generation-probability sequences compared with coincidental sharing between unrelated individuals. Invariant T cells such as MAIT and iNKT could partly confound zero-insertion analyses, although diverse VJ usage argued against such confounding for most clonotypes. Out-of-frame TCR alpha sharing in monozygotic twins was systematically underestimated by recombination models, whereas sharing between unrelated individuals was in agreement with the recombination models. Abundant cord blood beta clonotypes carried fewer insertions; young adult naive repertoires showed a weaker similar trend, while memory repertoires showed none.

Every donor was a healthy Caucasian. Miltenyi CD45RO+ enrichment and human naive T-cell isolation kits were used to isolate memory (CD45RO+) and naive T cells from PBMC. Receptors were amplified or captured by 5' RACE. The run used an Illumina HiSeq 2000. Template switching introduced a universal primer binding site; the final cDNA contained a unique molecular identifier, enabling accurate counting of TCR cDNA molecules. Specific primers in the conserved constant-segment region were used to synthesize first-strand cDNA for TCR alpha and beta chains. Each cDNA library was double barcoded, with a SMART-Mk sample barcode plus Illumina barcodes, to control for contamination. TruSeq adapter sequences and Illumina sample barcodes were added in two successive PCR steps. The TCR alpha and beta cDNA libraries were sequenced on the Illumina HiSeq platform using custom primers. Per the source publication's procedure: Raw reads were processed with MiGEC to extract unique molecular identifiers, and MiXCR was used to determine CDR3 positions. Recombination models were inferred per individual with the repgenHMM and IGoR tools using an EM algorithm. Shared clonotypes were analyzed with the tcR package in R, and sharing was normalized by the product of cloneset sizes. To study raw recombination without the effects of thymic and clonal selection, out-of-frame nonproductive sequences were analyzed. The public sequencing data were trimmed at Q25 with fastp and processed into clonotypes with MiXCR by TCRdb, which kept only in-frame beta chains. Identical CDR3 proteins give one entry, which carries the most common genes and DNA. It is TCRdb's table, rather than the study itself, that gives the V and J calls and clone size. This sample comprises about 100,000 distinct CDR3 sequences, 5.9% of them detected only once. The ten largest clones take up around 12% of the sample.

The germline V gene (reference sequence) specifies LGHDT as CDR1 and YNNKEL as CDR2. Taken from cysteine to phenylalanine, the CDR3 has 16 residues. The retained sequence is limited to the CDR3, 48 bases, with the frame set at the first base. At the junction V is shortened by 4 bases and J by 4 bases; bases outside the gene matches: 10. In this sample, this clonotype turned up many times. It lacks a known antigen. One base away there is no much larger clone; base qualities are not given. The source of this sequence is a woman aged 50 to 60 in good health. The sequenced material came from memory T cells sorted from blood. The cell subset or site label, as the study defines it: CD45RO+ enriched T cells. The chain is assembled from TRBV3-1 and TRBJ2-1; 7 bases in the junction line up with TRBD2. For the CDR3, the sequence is CASSPASSGYYNEQFF. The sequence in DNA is TGTGCCAGCAGCCCTGCGAGTAGCGGGTATTACAATGAGCAGTTCTTC.